One and the same sample provided the 4 T cell receptor beta chains below, sequenced in a study of T cell repertoires in cytomegalovirus infection. Each CDR3 protein gets one entry after TCRdb re-called the reads with MiXCR. This sample has about 400,000 distinct CDR3 sequences; around 18% occur once, and the top ten carry about 10%. Sequences were obtained from PBMCs. The receptors shown here come from a human donor in good health (CMV status not recorded). Some clones in this sample may be carry-over from other donors' samples.

For the CDR3, the DNA is TGCGCCAGCAGCCTAGGAGGTTCAGGTAGCTCTGGGGCCAACGTCCTGACTTTC. Amino acid sequence: CASSLGGSGSSGANVLTF. The rearrangement uses TRBV5-1 and TRBJ2-6, with D possibly TRBD2 on 5 matching bases. The CDR3 has 18 amino acids. V gave up 4 bases and J gave up 0 bases, with 17 bases separating them. CDR1 is SGHRS, CDR2 YFSETQ, per germline.

This clonotype was seen more than once but under ten times. The rearrangement joins TRBV11-2 to TRBJ1-6; TRBD1 agrees at 9 bases. This CDR3 has 16 amino acids. V gave up 1 base and J gave up 8 bases; unmatched junction bases: 6. The germline CDR1 and CDR2 sequences are SGHAT and FQNNGV. Here the CDR3 DNA reads TGTGCCAGCAGCTTAGGGACAGGGGTTGGGTATTCACCCCTCCACTTT. Residues: CASSLGTGVGYSPLHF.

The chain recombines TRBV7-4 with TRBJ2-1; 8 positions agree with TRBD2. The CDR3 runs to 16 residues. With V trimmed by 4 bases and J by 0 bases, 5 bases remained unmatched. The V gene's germline CDR1 is SGHVT and CDR2 SQSDAQ. The CDR3 bases are TGTGCCAGCAGCTCCCGGACTAGCAACTCCTACAATGAGCAGTTCTTC. Protein product: CASSSRTSNSYNEQFF.

This clonotype was counted between two and nine times. A much larger clone sits a single nucleotide away, making a read error possible. V gene TRBV7-8 combines with J gene TRBJ2-1; 7 bases agree with TRBD2. This CDR3 has 16 residues. Germline-derived CDR1 and CDR2 are SGHVS and FQNEAQ. Here the CDR3 reads CPSSLVRRERSNEQFF. As DNA, the CDR3 is TGTCCCAGCAGCTTAGTCCGGCGGGAGCGGTCAAATGAGCAGTTCTTC.